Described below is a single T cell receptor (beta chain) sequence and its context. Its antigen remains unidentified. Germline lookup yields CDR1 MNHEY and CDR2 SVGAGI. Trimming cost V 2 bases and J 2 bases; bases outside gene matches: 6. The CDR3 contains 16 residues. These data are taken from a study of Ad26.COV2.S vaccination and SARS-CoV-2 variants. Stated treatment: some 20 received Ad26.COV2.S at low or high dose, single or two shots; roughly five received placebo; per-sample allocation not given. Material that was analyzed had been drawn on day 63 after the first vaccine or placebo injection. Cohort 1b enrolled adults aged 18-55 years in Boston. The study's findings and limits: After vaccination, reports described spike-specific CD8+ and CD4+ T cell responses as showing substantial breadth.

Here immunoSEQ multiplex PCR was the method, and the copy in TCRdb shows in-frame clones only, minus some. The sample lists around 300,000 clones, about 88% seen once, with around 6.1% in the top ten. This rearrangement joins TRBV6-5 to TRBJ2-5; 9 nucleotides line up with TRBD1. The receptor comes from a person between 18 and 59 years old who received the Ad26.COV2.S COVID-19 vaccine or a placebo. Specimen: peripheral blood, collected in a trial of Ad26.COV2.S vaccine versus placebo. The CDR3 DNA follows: TGTGCCAGCAGTTACAGACAGGGGGGATATCAAGAGACCCAGTACTTC. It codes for CASSYRQGGYQETQYF.